At least ten counts were recorded for the clone carrying this TCR beta chain. Its matching antigen is unknown. The record originates from a study of T-cell reconstitution after alpha-beta-depleted transplantation in children. The study, taken as a whole, reports: At one year after transplant, newly produced T cells mostly accounted for T-cell counts and diversity.

In germline, CDR1 is SGHRS, CDR2 YFSETQ. Between the trimmed V and J ends, which lost 5 bases and 3 bases, there was a span of 14 bases. This CDR3 comprises 14 residues. The library targeted TCRbeta and was prepared with unique molecular identifiers. Via MiXCR, TCRdb re-called the PCR reads, giving one row per CDR3 protein. The sample has approximately 240,000 distinct CDR3 sequences, under 13% seen once. The sample in question was PBMCs, obtained before TCRalphabeta/CD19-depleted stem cell transplant. The clonotype comes from a child under two years old with acute myeloid leukemia, due to receive a stem cell transplant. The chain joins TRBV5-1 to TRBJ1-2; D is unclear. The DNA of the CDR3 is TGCGCCAGCAGAAAGGGCAGCTCCGACTATGGCTACACCTTC. Amino acid sequence: CASRKGSSDYGYTF. The full variable domain, in which reference TRBV5-1 and TRBJ1-2 provide the parts outside the CDR3, is KAGVTQTPRYLIKTRGQQVTLSCSPISGHRSVSWYQQTPGQGLQFLFEYFSETQRNKGNFPGRFSGRQFSNSRSEMNVSTLELGDSALYLCASRKGSSDYGYTFGSGTRLTVV.